Detailed here is one T cell receptor beta chain. Original processing notes: Scientists estimated how many nucleated cells there were by amplifying reference gene primers. The method was immunoSEQ multiplex PCR; TCRdb's version includes in-frame clones alone and lacks a portion of them. The V and J calls and clone size were taken over from that table, and D and trimming were inferred from the DNA. Of tens of thousands of clones detected, 70% to 85% appear once; the ten largest clones hold roughly 10%. V was cut by 1 base and J by 5 bases, with 14 bases left in between. Germline V gene data show CDR1 as MGHRA and CDR2 as YSYEKL. This CDR3 has 15 amino acids. The data originate from a study of blood T cell repertoires in COVID-19. Background on the study: Acute and convalescent COVID-19 samples came from the United States, Italy and Spain. The analysed material was cDNA or gDNA that came from T cells, B-cell-depleted T cells, or PBMCs.

The material sequenced was peripheral blood. The V gene is TRBV4-1, the J gene TRBJ2-5; maybe TRBD2 (6 bases). The TCR originated in a man between 70 and 80 years old with acute or convalescent COVID-19. As DNA, the CDR3 is TGCGCCAGCAGCCAAGGGCGGGCAGGGAGGGAGACCCAGTACTTC. Translation gives CASSQGRAGRETQYF.